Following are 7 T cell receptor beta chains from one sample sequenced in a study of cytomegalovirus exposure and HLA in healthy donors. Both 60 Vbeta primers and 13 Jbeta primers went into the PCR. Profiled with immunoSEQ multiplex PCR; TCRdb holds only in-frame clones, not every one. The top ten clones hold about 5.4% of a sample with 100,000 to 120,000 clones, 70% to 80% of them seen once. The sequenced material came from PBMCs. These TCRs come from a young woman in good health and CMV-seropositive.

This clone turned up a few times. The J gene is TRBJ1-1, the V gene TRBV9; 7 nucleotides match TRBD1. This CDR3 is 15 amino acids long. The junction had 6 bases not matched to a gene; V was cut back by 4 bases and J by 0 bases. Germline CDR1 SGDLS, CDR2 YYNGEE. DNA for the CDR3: TGTGCCAGCAGCCCTCGGACAGGATTGAACACTGAAGCTTTCTTT. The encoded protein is CASSPRTGLNTEAFF.

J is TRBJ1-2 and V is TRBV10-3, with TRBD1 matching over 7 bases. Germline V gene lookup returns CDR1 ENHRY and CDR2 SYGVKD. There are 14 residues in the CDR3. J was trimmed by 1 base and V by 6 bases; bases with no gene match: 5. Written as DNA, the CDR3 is TGTGCCATCAGCCTTACAGGGGATAACTATGGCTACACCTTC. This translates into CAISLTGDNYGYTF.

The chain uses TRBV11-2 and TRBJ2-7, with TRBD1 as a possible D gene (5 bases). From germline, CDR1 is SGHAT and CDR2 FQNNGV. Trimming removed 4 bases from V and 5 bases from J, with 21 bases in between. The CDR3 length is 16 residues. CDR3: CASSSSSGIPTDEQYF. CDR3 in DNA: TGTGCCAGCAGCTCCTCGTCAGGGATCCCGACGGACGAGCAGTACTTC.

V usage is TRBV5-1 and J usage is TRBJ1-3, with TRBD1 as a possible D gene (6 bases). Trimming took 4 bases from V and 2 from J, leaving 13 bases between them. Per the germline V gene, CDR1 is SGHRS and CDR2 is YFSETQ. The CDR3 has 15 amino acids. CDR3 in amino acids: CASSQEQGTGNTIYF. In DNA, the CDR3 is TGCGCCAGCAGCCAAGAACAGGGAACTGGAAACACCATATATTTT.

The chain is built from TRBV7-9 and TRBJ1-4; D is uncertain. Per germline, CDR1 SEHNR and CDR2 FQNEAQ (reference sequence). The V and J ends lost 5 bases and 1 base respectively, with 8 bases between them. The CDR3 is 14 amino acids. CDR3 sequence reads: CASSKQITNEKLFF. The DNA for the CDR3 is TGTGCCAGCAGCAAACAGATAACTAATGAAAAACTGTTTTTT.

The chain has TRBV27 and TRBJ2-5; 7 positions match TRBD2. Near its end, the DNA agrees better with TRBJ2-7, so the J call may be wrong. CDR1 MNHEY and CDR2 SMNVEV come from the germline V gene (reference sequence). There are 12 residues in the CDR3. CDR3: CASSPTSDEQYF. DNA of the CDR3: TGTGCCAGCAGCCCCACTAGCGACGAGCAGTACTTC.

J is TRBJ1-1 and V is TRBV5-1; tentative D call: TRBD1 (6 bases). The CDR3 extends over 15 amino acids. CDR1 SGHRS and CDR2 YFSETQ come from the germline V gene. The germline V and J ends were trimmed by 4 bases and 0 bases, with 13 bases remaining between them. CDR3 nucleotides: TGCGCCAGCAGCGAAATGACAGGACTGAACACTGAAGCTTTCTTT. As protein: CASSEMTGLNTEAFF.